This T cell receptor beta chain was documented in a study of blood T cell repertoires in COVID-19. In the original analysis: Using reference gene primer amplification, nucleated cell counts were estimated. Sequencing used immunoSEQ multiplex PCR; TCRdb keeps in-frame clones, though not all of them. The DNA was the basis for D and trimming; V, J and clone size are from that table. There are fewer than 200,000 clones in the sample; roughly 80% occur only once, and approximately 7.3% lies in the top ten. Trimming removed 4 bases from V and 3 bases from J; junction bases left unmatched: 4. The CDR3 contains 14 residues. The germline V gene encodes CDR1 SGHNT and CDR2 YYREEE (reference sequence).

Material for sequencing was PBMCs or T cells enriched from blood (not recorded which). The V gene is TRBV5-4, the J gene TRBJ1-2, with 9 bases fitting TRBD1. This TCR was recovered from a man between 45 and 60 years old who had recovered from COVID-19. The CDR3 bases are TGTGCCAGCAGCCCGACAGGGGGATACTATGGCTACACCTTC. This codes for CASSPTGGYYGYTF.